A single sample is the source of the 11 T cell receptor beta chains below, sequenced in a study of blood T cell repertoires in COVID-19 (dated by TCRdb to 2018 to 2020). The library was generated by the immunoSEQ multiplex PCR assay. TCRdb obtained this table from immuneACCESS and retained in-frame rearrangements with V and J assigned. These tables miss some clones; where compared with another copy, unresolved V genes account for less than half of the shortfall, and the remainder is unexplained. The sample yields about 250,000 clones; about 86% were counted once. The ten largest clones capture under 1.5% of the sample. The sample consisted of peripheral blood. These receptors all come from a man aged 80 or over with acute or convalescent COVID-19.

The CDR3 here is CAIRTGGGSPLHF. Here the CDR3 DNA reads TGTGCCATCAGGACAGGGGGTGGTTCACCCCTCCACTTT. The V gene is TRBV10-3, the J gene TRBJ1-6; 9 bases are a match to TRBD1. V dropped 6 bases and J dropped 9; count of bases not matched to a gene: 3. From germline, CDR1 is ENHRY and CDR2 SYGVKD. The CDR3 covers 13 residues.

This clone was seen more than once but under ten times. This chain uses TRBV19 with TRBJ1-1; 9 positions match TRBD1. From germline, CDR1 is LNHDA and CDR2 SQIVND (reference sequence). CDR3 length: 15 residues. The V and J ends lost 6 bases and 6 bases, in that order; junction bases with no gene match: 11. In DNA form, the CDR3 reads TGTGCCAGTAGCACCACCGGGACAGGGTACCCTGAAGCTTTCTTT. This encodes CASSTTGTGYPEAFF.

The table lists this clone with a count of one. The CDR3 loop reads CASSASPGQASNGYEQFF. CDR3 DNA sequence: TGTGCCAGCAGCGCCAGTCCGGGACAGGCTAGCAATGGGTATGAGCAGTTCTTC. The chain links TRBV13 to TRBJ2-1; 8 bases line up with TRBD1. Losses at the gene ends were 5 bases for V and 8 bases for J; bases not matched to a gene: 20. CDR3 size: 18 residues. CDR1 and CDR2 (germline): PRHDT, FYEKMQ (reference sequence).

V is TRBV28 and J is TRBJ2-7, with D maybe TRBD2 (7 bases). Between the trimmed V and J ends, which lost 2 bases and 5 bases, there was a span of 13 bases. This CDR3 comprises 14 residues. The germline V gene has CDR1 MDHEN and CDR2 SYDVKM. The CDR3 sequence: CASSLRGRAHEQYF. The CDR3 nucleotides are TGTGCCAGCAGTTTAAGGGGGAGGGCCCACGAGCAGTACTTC.

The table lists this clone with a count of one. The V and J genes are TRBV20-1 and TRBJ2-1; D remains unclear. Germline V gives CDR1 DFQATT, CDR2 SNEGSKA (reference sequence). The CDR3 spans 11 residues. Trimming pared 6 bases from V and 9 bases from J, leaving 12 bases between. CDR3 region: CSASTRGEQFF. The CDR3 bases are TGCAGTGCCTCTACCCGCGGTGAGCAGTTCTTC.

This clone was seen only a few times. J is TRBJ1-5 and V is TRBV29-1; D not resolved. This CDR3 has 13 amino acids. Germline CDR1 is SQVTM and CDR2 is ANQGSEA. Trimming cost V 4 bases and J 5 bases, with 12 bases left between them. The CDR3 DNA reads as TGCAGCGTTGGAGACTCCCGGTATCAGCCCCAGCATTTT. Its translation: CSVGDSRYQPQHF.

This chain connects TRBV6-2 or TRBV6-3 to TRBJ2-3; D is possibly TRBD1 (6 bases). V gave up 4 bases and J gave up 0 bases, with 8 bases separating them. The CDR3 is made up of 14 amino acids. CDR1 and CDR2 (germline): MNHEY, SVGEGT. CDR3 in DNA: TGTGCCAGCAGTTGGACAGCTAGCACAGATACGCAGTATTTT. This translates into CASSWTASTDTQYF.

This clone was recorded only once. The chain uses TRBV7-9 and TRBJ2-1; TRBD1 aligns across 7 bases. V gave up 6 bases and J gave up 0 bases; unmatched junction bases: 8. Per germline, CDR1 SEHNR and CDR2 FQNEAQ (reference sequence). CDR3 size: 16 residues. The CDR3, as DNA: TGTGCCAGCAGTTCGCCGGGACAGAGCTCCTACAATGAGCAGTTCTTC. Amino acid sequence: CASSSPGQSSYNEQFF.

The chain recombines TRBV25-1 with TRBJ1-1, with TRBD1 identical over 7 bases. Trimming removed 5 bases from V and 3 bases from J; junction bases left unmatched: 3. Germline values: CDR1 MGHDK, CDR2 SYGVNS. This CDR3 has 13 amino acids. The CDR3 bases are TGTGCCAGCAGTCCGACAGGGCACACTGAAGCTTTCTTT. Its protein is CASSPTGHTEAFF.

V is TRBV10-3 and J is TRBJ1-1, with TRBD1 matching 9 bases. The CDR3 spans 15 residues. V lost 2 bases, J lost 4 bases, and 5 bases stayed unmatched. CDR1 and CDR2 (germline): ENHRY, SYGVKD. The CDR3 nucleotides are TGTGCCATCAGTGAGCCGGGACAGGGTCGCACTGAAGCTTTCTTT. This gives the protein CAISEPGQGRTEAFF.

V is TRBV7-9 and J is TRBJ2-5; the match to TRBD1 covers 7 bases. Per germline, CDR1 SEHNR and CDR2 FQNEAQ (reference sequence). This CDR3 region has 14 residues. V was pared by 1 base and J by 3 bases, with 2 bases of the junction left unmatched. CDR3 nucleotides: TGTGCCAGCAGCTTAGGGGACAGAAAAGAGACCCAGTACTTC. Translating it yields CASSLGDRKETQYF.